This T cell receptor (beta chain) was captured in a study of blood T cell repertoires in COVID-19. Study as a whole: Both acute and convalescent COVID-19 samples were obtained from the United States, Italy and Spain. Sources were T cells, B-cell-depleted T cells, or PBMCs; the material itself was cDNA or gDNA.

This clone has a handful of counts. The CDR3 length is 13 residues. V lost 2 bases and J lost 5, with 9 bases in between. Germline CDR1 and CDR2: LNHDA and SQIVND (reference sequence). TCRdb keeps only in-frame clones here, not all; method: immunoSEQ multiplex PCR. The sample gives roughly 100,000 clones, 70% to 80% of which show up once; 7.5% to 10% is in the top ten. The source is a man in his sixties with active or convalescent COVID-19. The sequenced sample was peripheral blood. The chain employs TRBV19 and TRBJ1-2; possible D gene TRBD1, 5 bases. The CDR3 here is CASSILTDYGYTF. The DNA of the CDR3 is TGTGCCAGTAGTATACTGACAGATTATGGCTACACCTTC.